These T cell receptor beta chains were read from a single sample in a study of T cells in Graves' hyperthyroidism and ophthalmopathy. TCRdb used MiXCR to reprocess the multiplex PCR reads, holding one entry per CDR3 protein. Of more than 500,000 distinct CDR3 sequences listed, approximately 44% are singletons. Sequencing was done on a sample of peripheral blood or thyroid tissue (not recorded which). The receptor source for this set is an adult woman with Graves' disease, either hyperthyroidism or ophthalmopathy (not recorded which). CDR3s leave out the opening cysteine and the closing phenylalanine or tryptophan. Fields, in order: V gene, J gene, CDR3 protein.

TRBV7-2,TRBJ2-7,ASSSSSGSSYEQY
TRBV12-3/TRBV12-4,TRBJ1-5,ASSLQRSNQPQH
TRBV15,TRBJ1-2,ATSRDPTGEIDYGYT
TRBV11-2,TRBJ2-2,ASSLDRDGTGELF
TRBV7-9,TRBJ2-6,ASSPIGGGISSGANVLT
TRBV7-4,TRBJ2-5,ASSLAGGSLETQY
TRBV11-2,TRBJ1-1,ASSLSGAANTEAF
TRBV7-9,TRBJ2-3,ASSLSTSGTDTQY
TRBV7-9,TRBJ2-7,ASSLAPVGGYEQY
TRBV10-3,TRBJ1-4,AISDGGKLF
TRBV5-1,TRBJ2-7,ASSWGQGALEQY
TRBV10-3,TRBJ2-7,AIRTGGTRYEQY
TRBV11-2,TRBJ2-5,ASSLFGGSSETQY
TRBV19,TRBJ2-7,ASATRKSHPSHEQY
TRBV7-2,TRBJ2-2,ASSPDGATGELF
TRBV10-1,TRBJ1-1,ASSESQGDEAF
TRBV7-6,TRBJ1-1,ASSLKTGLYTEAF
TRBV29-1,TRBJ2-7,SVEGTSSSYEQY
TRBV10-3,TRBJ1-5,AICDGVNPPQH
TRBV6-1,TRBJ2-7,ASKWRTSYEQY
TRBV29-1,TRBJ1-1,SVGGFDRAEAF
TRBV5-5,TRBJ2-5,ASSPGGTETQY
TRBV9,TRBJ1-4,ASSSQGYEKLF
TRBV6-1,TRBJ1-4,ASIKSRGGLGTNEKLF
TRBV10-3,TRBJ1-2,AISESGQINYGYT
TRBV29-1,TRBJ2-5,NVEIQAETQY
TRBV9,TRBJ1-4,ASSVGGDWKLF
TRBV28,TRBJ1-2,ASTAGPNGYT
TRBV27,TRBJ1-5,AGSLSGTAPNQPQH
TRBV28,TRBJ1-5,ASSLRGEFKLNQPQH
TRBV7-6,TRBJ1-6,ASSRSGLDSPLH
TRBV7-2,TRBJ1-6,ASSYRGGGGRSPLH
TRBV9,TRBJ2-5,ASSVGLGLAELQETQY
TRBV7-8,TRBJ1-2,ASSSRQGALGYT
TRBV19,TRBJ1-1,ASSIGGWTEAF
TRBV25-1,TRBJ1-1,ASSEYYKTGLNTETF
TRBV10-3,TRBJ2-7,AIKPGQSSYEQY
TRBV2,TRBJ1-6,ASQDNSPLH
TRBV5-1,TRBJ1-1,ASRFGGDTEAF
TRBV18,TRBJ1-3,ASSREPGGAGNTIY
TRBV7-9,TRBJ1-5,ASSLEPTGGQPQH
TRBV6-5,TRBJ1-3,ASSPQFGTIY
TRBV25-1,TRBJ1-1,DSSIYLCSVAYGTQNTEAF
TRBV5-8,TRBJ2-5,ASSAGGHLMETQY
TRBV9,TRBJ2-5,ASSAGDPETQY
TRBV10-2,TRBJ2-5,ASSDPLRGRRETQY
TRBV12-3/TRBV12-4,TRBJ2-2,ASSLYDTGELF
TRBV20-1,TRBJ1-2,SARPPSGYGYT
TRBV20-1,TRBJ1-5,SAWGLGSQPQH
TRBV9,TRBJ1-4,ASSGSNSAKLF
TRBV7-2,TRBJ2-7,ASSPGTGGLEQY